A single sample gave rise to the 31 T cell receptor beta chains below, sequenced in a study of beta chain features in type 1 diabetes. General study findings and limits: Among patients with Type 1 diabetes, TCRB CDR3s were moderately but significantly shorter in every one of the four CD4+ subsets.

These receptors' targets are unknown. Reverse transcribing all isolated RNA meant expressed TCRB transcripts were sequenced. Assay used: immunoSEQ multiplex PCR; TCRdb lists only in-frame clones, some missing. The table shows roughly 220,000 clones, with 16% occurring only once. The sequencing sample was made of naive CD4+ T cells from blood. The receptors originated from a man aged 25 to 40 with type 1 diabetes.

In its sample, this clone was seen a few times. The chain joins TRBV7-2 to TRBJ2-7; unclear D gene. This CDR3 contains 14 residues. Between the trimmed V and J ends, which lost 2 bases and 3 bases, there was a span of 11 bases. Germline V CDR1 and CDR2: SGHTA, FQGNSA. In nucleotides, the CDR3 is TGTGCCAGCAGCTTACTATCTGATAGCTACGAGCAGTACTTC. Residues: CASSLLSDSYEQYF.

This clone showed up just a few times. The CDR3 DNA is TGTGCCAGCAGCCCTCTCTTGGGCTTTGACGAGTACGAGCAGTACTTC. As protein: CASSPLLGFDEYEQYF. J is TRBJ2-7 and V is TRBV14; no reliable D call. The germline gives CDR1 SGHDN, CDR2 FVKESK. V was pared by 4 bases and J by 4 bases, with 20 bases between. The CDR3 length is 16 residues.

V usage is TRBV28 and J usage is TRBJ2-7; D possibly corresponds to TRBD1 (6 bases). Germline V gives CDR1 MDHEN, CDR2 SYDVKM. There are 15 residues in the CDR3. V was cut by 1 base and J by 3 bases, with 13 bases left in between. The CDR3, as DNA: TGTGCCAGCAGTTTATCTCCAGGGGTTCTCTACGAGCAGTACTTC. Its protein product is CASSLSPGVLYEQYF.

This chain joins TRBV7-2 and TRBJ2-7; 10 bases agree with TRBD2. V dropped 4 bases and J dropped 9; count of bases not matched to a gene: 3. The V gene's germline CDR1 is SGHTA and CDR2 FQGNSA. This CDR3 has 12 amino acids. The CDR3 nucleotides read TGTGCCAGCAGCTCGGGACTAGCGTTGCAGTACTTC. Its protein product is CASSSGLALQYF.

The chain combines TRBV7-3 with TRBJ2-2; 9 bases map to TRBD1. Germline trimming cut 5 bases from V and 2 bases from J; bases unmatched to any gene: 3. The CDR3 runs to 15 residues. Germline V gene lookup returns CDR1 SGHTA and CDR2 FQGTGA. CDR3 region: CASSPGQGNTGELFF. For the CDR3, the DNA is TGTGCCAGCAGCCCGGGACAGGGAAACACCGGGGAGCTGTTTTTT. The full variable domain, in which reference TRBV7-3 and TRBJ2-2 provide the parts outside the CDR3, is GAGVSQTPSNKVTEKGKYVELRCDPISGHTALYWYRQSLGQGPEFLIYFQGTGAADDSGLPNDRFFAVRPEGSVSTLKIQRTERGDSAVYLCASSPGQGNTGELFFGEGSRLTVL.

This clone was seen a handful of times. The V gene is TRBV4-2, the J gene TRBJ2-5; the match to TRBD2 covers 11 bases. The V and J ends lost 0 bases and 5 bases, in that order; junction bases with no gene match: 8. This CDR3 contains 17 residues. Germline CDR1 LGHNA, CDR2 YNFKEQ. CDR3 sequence: CASSQDLGSGRAETQYF. The CDR3, as DNA: TGTGCCAGCAGCCAAGATCTAGGTAGCGGGAGGGCCGAGACCCAGTACTTC.

This clone turned up a few times. The V and J genes are TRBV2 and TRBJ2-7; D remains ambiguous. V lost 4 bases to trimming and J lost 1 base, with 5 bases between them. Per germline, CDR1 SNHLY and CDR2 FYNNEI. The CDR3 is 12 amino acids. CDR3 coding DNA: TGTGCCAGCAGTGGCAGTTCCTACGAGCAGTACTTC. It codes for CASSGSSYEQYF.

This clone showed up just a few times. V gene TRBV5-1 combines with J gene TRBJ2-3, with unresolved D. The CDR3 has 13 amino acids. The V gene's germline CDR1 is SGHRS and CDR2 YFSETQ. V dropped 2 bases and J dropped 1 base, with 5 bases sitting between them. In nucleotides, the CDR3 is TGCGCCAGCAGCTTCGGACGCACAGATACGCAGTATTTT. It translates to CASSFGRTDTQYF.

The chain carries TRBV7-9 and TRBJ1-2; 8 bases are shared with TRBD1. V lost 4 bases and J lost 5; bases outside the gene matches: 3. The CDR3 extends over 13 amino acids. CDR1 is SEHNR, CDR2 FQNEAQ, per germline (reference sequence). The CDR3 region has the DNA TGTGCCAGCAGCTGGACAGGGCTTTATGGCTACACCTTC. Translating gives CASSWTGLYGYTF.

The sample holds a few counts of this clone. This chain joins TRBV4-2 and TRBJ2-7, with 10 bases that match TRBD2. Germline V gene lookup returns CDR1 LGHNA and CDR2 YNFKEQ. The CDR3 is made up of 15 amino acids. V lost 4 bases, J lost 4 bases, and 7 bases stayed unmatched. The CDR3 DNA follows: TGTGCCAGCAGCCTAGGACTAGCGGAAGCATACGAGCAGTACTTC. This gives the protein CASSLGLAEAYEQYF.

V and J are TRBV29-1 and TRBJ1-2; D possibly corresponds to TRBD1 (5 bases). In germline, CDR1 is SQVTM, CDR2 ANQGSEA. The CDR3 totals 12 residues. V dropped 7 bases and J dropped 0 bases, with 9 bases sitting between them. CDR3 loop: CSAGQSNYGYTF. CDR3 nucleotides: TGCAGCGCTGGACAATCTAACTATGGCTACACCTTC.

The V and J genes are TRBV7-9 and TRBJ2-1; 8 bases align to TRBD2. The CDR3 totals 15 residues. The germline CDR1 and CDR2 sequences are SEHNR and FQNEAQ (reference sequence). Trimming removed 11 bases from V and 4 bases from J; junction bases left unmatched: 13. The CDR3, as DNA: TGTGCCGGAACCAAAGGGACTAGGGTTTACAATGAGCAGTTCTTC. It translates to CAGTKGTRVYNEQFF.

This chain links TRBV7-2 with TRBJ2-3; the match to TRBD2 covers 10 bases. The length of the CDR3 is 15 residues. The J segment lost 5 bases and the V segment lost 3 bases, leaving 5 bases of the junction unmatched. Germline V lookup: CDR1 SGHTA, CDR2 FQGNSA. The CDR3 nucleotides are TGTGCCAGCAGCTTCCTAGCGGGAGTAGTAGATACGCAGTATTTT. This gives the protein CASSFLAGVVDTQYF. The variable domain in full, with the rest retrieved from reference TRBV7-2 and TRBJ2-3, is GAGVSQSPSNKVTEKGKDVELRCDPISGHTALYWYRQSLGQGLEFLIYFQGNSAPDKSGLPSDRFSAERTGGSVSTLTIQRTQQEDSAVYLCASSFLAGVVDTQYFGPGTRLTVL.

The rearrangement joins TRBV25-1 to TRBJ2-7; TRBD1 is a possible D gene (5 bases). Germline values: CDR1 MGHDK, CDR2 SYGVNS. This CDR3 region has 16 residues. V gave up 4 bases and J gave up 2 bases, with 18 bases separating them. The CDR3 bases are TGTGCCAGCAGTGGAACGTCGTCGACAGACCCCTACGAGCAGTACTTC. Translating gives CASSGTSSTDPYEQYF.

A few counts support this clone. V is TRBV14 and J is TRBJ1-1, with D unclear. CDR3 length equals 13 residues. Germline V lookup: CDR1 SGHDN, CDR2 FVKESK. The germline V and J ends were trimmed by 2 bases and 1 base, with 5 bases remaining between them. The CDR3 protein is CASSQSRNTEAFF. CDR3 DNA sequence: TGTGCCAGCAGCCAATCCCGGAACACTGAAGCTTTCTTT. Combining the CDR3 with reference TRBV14 and TRBJ1-1 gives the whole variable domain EAGVTQFPSHSVIEKGQTVTLRCDPISGHDNLYWYRRVMGKEIKFLLHFVKESKQDESGMPNNRFLAERTGGTYSTLKVQPAELEDSGVYFCASSQSRNTEAFFGQGTRLTVV.

V and J are TRBV18 and TRBJ2-3; D is possibly TRBD2 (5 bases). Germline V CDR1 and CDR2: KGHSH, LQKENI. The CDR3 loop spans 18 amino acids. Trimming removed 0 bases at V and 2 bases at J, with 18 bases between. CDR3 residues: CASSPPTRRRRPTDTQYF. The CDR3 DNA sequence: TGTGCCAGCTCACCACCCACCCGACGGAGGCGGCCCACAGATACGCAGTATTTT.

There are a few counts of this clone. The chain joins TRBV28 to TRBJ2-1; TRBD2 matches 9 bases. The CDR3 runs to 16 residues. The germline V gene encodes CDR1 MDHEN and CDR2 SYDVKM. V lost 5 bases, J lost 3 bases, and 8 bases stayed unmatched. CDR3 coding DNA: TGTGCCAGCAGTGGACCGGGACTAGCTCTCTACAATGAGCAGTTCTTC. Translation: CASSGPGLALYNEQFF.

This clone came up a few times. V and J are TRBV4-1 and TRBJ1-1; D is possibly TRBD1 (5 bases). This CDR3 has 13 amino acids. V shed 1 base and J shed 5 bases, with 8 bases lying between them. Germline values: CDR1 MGHRA, CDR2 YSYEKL. CDR3 in amino acids: CASSQVKGTEAFF. The CDR3, as DNA: TGCGCCAGCAGCCAAGTAAAGGGGACTGAAGCTTTCTTT.

V and J are TRBV4-2 and TRBJ2-1, with D possibly matching TRBD1 (5 bases). V shed 0 bases and J shed 12 bases, with 12 bases lying between them. Germline CDR1 LGHNA, CDR2 YNFKEQ. This CDR3 has 13 amino acids. As DNA, the CDR3 is TGTGCCAGCAGCCAAGATCCAACCCAGGGGCAGTTCTTC. Amino acid sequence: CASSQDPTQGQFF.

This clone was recorded once. The chain combines TRBV9 with TRBJ1-4; 8 positions match TRBD1. V gave up 2 bases and J gave up 4 bases; unmatched junction bases: 4. The CDR3 has 15 residues. Germline lookup yields CDR1 SGDLS and CDR2 YYNGEE. In nucleotides, the CDR3 is TGTGCCAGCAGCGTCCAGGGGGCCCATAATGAAAAACTGTTTTTT. Its protein product is CASSVQGAHNEKLFF.

Only a few counts were recorded for this clone. The V call is TRBV18, the J call TRBJ2-3; no firm D call. V was shortened by 6 bases and J by 4 bases, with 14 bases between the two germline ends. The CDR3 contains 14 residues. In germline, CDR1 is KGHSH, CDR2 LQKENI. The CDR3 loop reads CASSLMVGSDTQYF. CDR3 DNA sequence: TGTGCCAGCTCCCTAATGGTGGGCTCAGATACGCAGTATTTT.

V gene TRBV15 combines with J gene TRBJ2-5; TRBD2 aligns across 13 bases. The germline gives CDR1 LNHNV, CDR2 YYDKDF (reference sequence). The ends lost 3 bases at V and 4 bases at J; junction bases unmatched: 11. CDR3 size: 18 residues. The CDR3 protein is CATSRPGTSGMRGETQYF. The DNA of the CDR3 is TGTGCCACCAGCAGGCCAGGGACTAGCGGGATGAGGGGAGAGACCCAGTACTTC.

The chain uses TRBV28 and TRBJ1-2; D is ambiguous. CDR1 MDHEN and CDR2 SYDVKM come from the germline V gene. The CDR3 extends over 13 amino acids. V was trimmed by 5 bases and J by 7 bases, leaving 14 bases between them. DNA for the CDR3: TGTGCCAGCAGTCCAATCCTTGGCTTTGGCTACACCTTC. The encoded protein is CASSPILGFGYTF.

There are a few counts of this clone. The chain carries TRBV29-1 and TRBJ2-1; TRBD2 agrees at 10 bases. Per germline, CDR1 SQVTM and CDR2 ANQGSEA. This CDR3 has 14 amino acids. After removal of 8 bases from V and 4 bases from J, the junction contained 8 bases not matched to a gene. The CDR3: CSSDGTSVYNEQFF. CDR3 in DNA: TGCAGCTCTGACGGGACTAGCGTTTACAATGAGCAGTTCTTC.

This rearrangement joins TRBV7-2 to TRBJ2-5; 9 bases line up with TRBD2. This CDR3 is built from 16 residues. The germline gives CDR1 SGHTA, CDR2 FQGNSA. V shed 3 bases and J 1 base; nucleotides not matched to a gene: 6. CDR3 residues: CASSFKASGVQETQYF. The DNA of the CDR3 is TGTGCCAGCAGCTTTAAGGCTAGCGGGGTCCAAGAGACCCAGTACTTC.

Concerning this clone itself: This sample includes further DNA sequences coding for the same CDR3. The rearrangement links TRBV30 to TRBJ2-3; 8 positions agree with TRBD2. The CDR3 sequence is 13 residues long. The germline CDR1 and CDR2 sequences are GTSNPN and SVGIG (reference sequence). V trimming: 5 bases; J trimming: 3 bases; junction bases outside the gene matches: 4. The CDR3 loop reads CAWSPGGTDTQYF. As DNA, the CDR3 is TGTGCCTGGTCCCCGGGAGGGACAGATACGCAGTATTTT.

This clone was detected only a few times. This chain uses TRBV15 with TRBJ2-1, with TRBD1 identical over 10 bases. This CDR3 is built from 14 residues. Germline CDR1 is LNHNV and CDR2 is YYDKDF (reference sequence). After removal of 8 bases from V and 10 bases from J, the junction contained 11 bases not matched to a gene. This CDR3 is CATARQGAKGEQFF. As DNA, the CDR3 is TGTGCCACCGCGCGACAGGGGGCGAAAGGGGAGCAGTTCTTC.

This clone has a handful of counts. The sample holds other DNA sequences that translate to the same CDR3. The CDR3 DNA is TGTGCCAGCAGCTTAGGCCGGGATACGCAGTATTTT. It codes for CASSLGRDTQYF. V is TRBV7-2 and J is TRBJ2-3; D not certain. The CDR3 spans 12 residues. V dropped 1 base and J dropped 6 bases, with 5 bases sitting between them. Germline assignment: CDR1 SGHTA and CDR2 FQGNSA.

The gene calls are TRBV7-2 and TRBJ1-1; no clear D. The CDR3 sequence is 15 residues long. CDR1 is SGHTA and CDR2 is FQGNSA in the germline V gene. V was trimmed by 0 bases and J by 1 base, leaving 9 bases between them. CDR3 sequence reads: CASSLALAGNTEAFF. Written as DNA, the CDR3 is TGTGCCAGCAGCTTAGCTCTGGCGGGGAACACTGAAGCTTTCTTT.

This clone was seen a few times. The chain couples TRBV25-1 to TRBJ2-7, with 8 bases lining up with TRBD1. V lost 6 bases to trimming and J lost 1 base; unmatched junction nucleotides: 2. The CDR3 loop spans 13 amino acids. From germline, CDR1 is MGHDK and CDR2 SYGVNS. CDR3 nucleotide sequence: TGTGCCAGCAGCCGGACAGGGTCCTACGAGCAGTACTTC. Encoded protein: CASSRTGSYEQYF.

The chain is built from TRBV5-4 and TRBJ2-4; the D is unclear. Trimming took 0 bases from V and 5 from J, leaving 6 bases between them. The germline V gene has CDR1 SGHNT and CDR2 YYREEE (reference sequence). This CDR3 has 13 residues. The CDR3, as DNA: TGTGCCAGCAGCTTGGTGGGCGAAAACATTCAGTACTTC. Its protein is CASSLVGENIQYF.